The clone carrying this T cell receptor (beta chain) was observed a few times. Method: immunoSEQ multiplex PCR; TCRdb's copy keeps in-frame clones and lacks some. The table has roughly 88,000 clones, about 89% seen once. This specimen belongs to a study of control samples from healthy donors and cancer patients. Germline V gives CDR1 SEHNR, CDR2 FQNEAQ (reference sequence). CDR3 size: 13 residues. V lost 2 bases and J lost 11, with 12 bases in between. The gene calls are TRBV7-9 and TRBJ1-4; D is possibly TRBD1 (5 bases). Sequenced: blood. The sequence was obtained from a woman aged 25 to 45 in good health. CDR3 in DNA: TGTGCCAGCAGCTTACACCGGGACGATAAACTGTTTTTT. Amino acids: CASSLHRDDKLFF.